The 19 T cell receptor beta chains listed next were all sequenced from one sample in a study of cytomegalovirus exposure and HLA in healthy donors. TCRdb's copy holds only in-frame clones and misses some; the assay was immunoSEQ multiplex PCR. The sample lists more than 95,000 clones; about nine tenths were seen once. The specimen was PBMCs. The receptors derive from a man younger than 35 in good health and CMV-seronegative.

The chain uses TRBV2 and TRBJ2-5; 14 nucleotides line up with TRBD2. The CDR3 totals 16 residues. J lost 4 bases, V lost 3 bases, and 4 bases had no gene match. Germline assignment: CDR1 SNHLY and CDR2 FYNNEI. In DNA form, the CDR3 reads TGTGCCAGCAGTGAGACTAGCGGGAGGGCTAGAGAGACCCAGTACTTC. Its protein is CASSETSGRARETQYF.

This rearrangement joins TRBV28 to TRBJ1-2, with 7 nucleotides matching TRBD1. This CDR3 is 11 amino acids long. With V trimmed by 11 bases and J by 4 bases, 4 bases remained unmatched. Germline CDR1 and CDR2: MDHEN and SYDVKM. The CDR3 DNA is TGTGCCGCCGGACAGGTCTATGGCTACACCTTC. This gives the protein CAAGQVYGYTF.

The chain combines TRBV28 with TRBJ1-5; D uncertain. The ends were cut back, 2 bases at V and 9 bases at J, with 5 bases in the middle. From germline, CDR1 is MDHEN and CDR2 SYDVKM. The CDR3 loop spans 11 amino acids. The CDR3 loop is CASSLGRPQHF. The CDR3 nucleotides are TGTGCCAGCAGTTTAGGCCGGCCCCAGCATTTT.

The CDR3 loop is CASSGRGQGAHQPQHF. CDR3 nucleotide sequence: TGTGCCAGCAGTGGACGCGGACAGGGGGCACATCAGCCCCAGCATTTT. The V gene is TRBV6-6, the J gene TRBJ1-5; 11 bases match TRBD1. Germline V gene lookup returns CDR1 MNHNY and CDR2 SVGAGI (reference sequence). V trimming: 5 bases; J trimming: 5 bases; junction bases outside the gene matches: 8. The CDR3 totals 16 residues.

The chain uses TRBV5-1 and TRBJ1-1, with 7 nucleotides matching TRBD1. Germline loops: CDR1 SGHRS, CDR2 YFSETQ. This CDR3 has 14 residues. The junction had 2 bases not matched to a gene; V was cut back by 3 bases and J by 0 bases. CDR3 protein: CASSSRGMNTEAFF. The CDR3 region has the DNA TGCGCCAGCAGCTCCAGGGGGATGAACACTGAAGCTTTCTTT.

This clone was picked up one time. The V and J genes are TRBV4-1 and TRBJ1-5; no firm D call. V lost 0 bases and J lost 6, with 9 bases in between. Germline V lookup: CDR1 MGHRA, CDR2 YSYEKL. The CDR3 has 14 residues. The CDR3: CASSQEGGGQPQHF. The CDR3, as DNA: TGCGCCAGCAGCCAAGAGGGAGGCGGTCAGCCCCAGCATTTT.

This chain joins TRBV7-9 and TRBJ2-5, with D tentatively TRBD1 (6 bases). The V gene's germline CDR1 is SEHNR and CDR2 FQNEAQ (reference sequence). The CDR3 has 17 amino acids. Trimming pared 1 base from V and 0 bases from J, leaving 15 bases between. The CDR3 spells CASSLEGLGDNQETQYF. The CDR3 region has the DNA TGTGCCAGCAGCTTAGAGGGTTTAGGGGACAACCAAGAGACCCAGTACTTC.

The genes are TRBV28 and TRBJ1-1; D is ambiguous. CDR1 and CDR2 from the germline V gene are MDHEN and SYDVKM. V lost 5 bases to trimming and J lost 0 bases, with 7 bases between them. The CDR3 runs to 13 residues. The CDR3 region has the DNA TGTGCCAGCAGTCGCAGGATGAACACTGAAGCTTTCTTT. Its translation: CASSRRMNTEAFF.

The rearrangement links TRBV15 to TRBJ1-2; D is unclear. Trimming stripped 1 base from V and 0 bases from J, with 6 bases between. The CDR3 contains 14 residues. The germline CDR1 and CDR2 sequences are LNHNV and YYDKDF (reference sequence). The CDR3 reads CATSRAGTNYGYTF. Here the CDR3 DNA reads TGTGCCACCAGCAGAGCCGGGACTAACTATGGCTACACCTTC.

The CDR3 here is CASSYRGSGTEAFF. In DNA, the CDR3 is TGTGCCAGCAGCTACAGGGGTTCGGGCACTGAAGCTTTCTTT. The chain carries TRBV7-2 and TRBJ1-1; 7 bases are a match to TRBD1. The CDR3 loop spans 14 amino acids. In germline, CDR1 is SGHTA, CDR2 FQGNSA. The trim removed 4 bases at V and 4 bases at J, leaving 6 bases unmatched.

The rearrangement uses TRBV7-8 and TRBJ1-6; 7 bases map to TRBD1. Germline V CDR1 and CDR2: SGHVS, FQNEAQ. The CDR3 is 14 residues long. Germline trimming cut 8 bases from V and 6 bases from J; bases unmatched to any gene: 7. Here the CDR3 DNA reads TGTGCCAGCGAGAGGGGGACAGTTAATTCACCCCTCCACTTT. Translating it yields CASERGTVNSPLHF.

The CDR3, as DNA: TGTGCCAGCAGCTTAGGAGGCGGAGAGACCCAGTACTTC. As protein: CASSLGGGETQYF. The chain uses TRBV7-7 and TRBJ2-5, with D hard to call. The CDR3 runs to 13 residues. Germline CDR1 SSHAT, CDR2 FNYEAQ (reference sequence). Trimming stripped 1 base from V and 4 bases from J, with 7 bases between.

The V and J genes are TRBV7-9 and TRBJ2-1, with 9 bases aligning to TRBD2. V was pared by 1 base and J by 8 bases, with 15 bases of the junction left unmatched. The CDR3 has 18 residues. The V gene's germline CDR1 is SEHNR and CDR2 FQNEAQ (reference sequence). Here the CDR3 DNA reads TGTGCCAGCAGCTTAGTAATTGTGCGGGAGGGCCATCAGCATGAGCAGTTCTTC. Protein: CASSLVIVREGHQHEQFF.

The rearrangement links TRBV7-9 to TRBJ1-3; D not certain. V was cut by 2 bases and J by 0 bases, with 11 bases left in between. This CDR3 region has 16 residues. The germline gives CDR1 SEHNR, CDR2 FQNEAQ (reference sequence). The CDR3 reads CASSLYTGSSGNTIYF. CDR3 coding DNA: TGTGCCAGCAGCTTATATACGGGTAGCTCTGGAAACACCATATATTTT.

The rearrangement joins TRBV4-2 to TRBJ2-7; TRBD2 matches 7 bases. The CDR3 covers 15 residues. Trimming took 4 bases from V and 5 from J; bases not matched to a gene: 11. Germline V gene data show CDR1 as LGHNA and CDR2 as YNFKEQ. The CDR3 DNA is TGTGCCAGCAGCCTGGGGGTGCGGGAGACGGACGAGCAGTACTTC. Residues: CASSLGVRETDEQYF.

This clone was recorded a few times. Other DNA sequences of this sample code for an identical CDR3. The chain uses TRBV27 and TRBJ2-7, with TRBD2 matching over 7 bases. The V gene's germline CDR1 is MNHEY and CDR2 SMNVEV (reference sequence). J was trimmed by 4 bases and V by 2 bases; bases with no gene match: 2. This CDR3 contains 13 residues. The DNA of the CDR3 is TGTGCCAGCAGTTTAGGGGGGGGTTACGAGCAGTACTTC. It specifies CASSLGGGYEQYF.

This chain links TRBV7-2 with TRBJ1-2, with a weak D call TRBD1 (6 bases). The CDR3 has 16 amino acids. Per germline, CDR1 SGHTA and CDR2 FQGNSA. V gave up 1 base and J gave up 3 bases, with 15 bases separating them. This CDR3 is CASSLGFVGGDYGYTF. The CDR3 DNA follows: TGTGCCAGCAGCTTAGGGTTTGTAGGGGGGGACTATGGCTACACCTTC.

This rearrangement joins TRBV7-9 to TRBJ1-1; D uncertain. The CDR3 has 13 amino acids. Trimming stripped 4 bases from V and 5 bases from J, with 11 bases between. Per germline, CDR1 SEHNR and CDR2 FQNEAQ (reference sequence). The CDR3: CASSSPFRTEAFF. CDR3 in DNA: TGTGCCAGCAGCTCACCTTTCAGGACTGAAGCTTTCTTT.

This CDR3 reads CAWSVILRYGYTF. The CDR3 nucleotides are TGTGCCTGGAGTGTAATACTTAGATATGGCTACACCTTC. V is TRBV30 and J is TRBJ1-2; D call uncertain. V was trimmed by 0 bases and J by 5 bases, leaving 10 bases between them. The CDR3 covers 13 residues. Germline V gene data show CDR1 as GTSNPN and CDR2 as SVGIG (reference sequence).